This TCR beta chain appears in the sequencing data of a study of cytomegalovirus exposure and HLA in healthy donors. The overall study: Sequencing of 150 million to 200 million T cells in an earlier analysis found some 100 million unique TCR beta sequences. Study results and caveats: Both high specificity and high sensitivity reportedly marked the classifier's diagnosis of cytomegalovirus status.

Details on this clone: Antigen specificity is unknown.

Vbeta (60) and Jbeta (13) primers were used in the PCR. Measured with immunoSEQ multiplex PCR; TCRdb has only the in-frame clones, and not every one. The sample contains about 160,000 clones, about 65% of which appear only once. Germline V CDR1 and CDR2: LNHDA, SQIVND (reference sequence). The CDR3 runs 14 residues. Trimming took off 3 bases at V and 1 base at J, with 9 bases between the two ends. The chain joins TRBV19 to TRBJ1-1; possibly TRBD1 for D (6 bases). This sequence originates from a woman in her twenties or thirties in good health and CMV-seronegative. Sequenced: PBMCs. The CDR3 nucleotides read TGTGCCAGTAGTATCCAGGGGAGGAACACTGAAGCTTTCTTT. This encodes CASSIQGRNTEAFF.